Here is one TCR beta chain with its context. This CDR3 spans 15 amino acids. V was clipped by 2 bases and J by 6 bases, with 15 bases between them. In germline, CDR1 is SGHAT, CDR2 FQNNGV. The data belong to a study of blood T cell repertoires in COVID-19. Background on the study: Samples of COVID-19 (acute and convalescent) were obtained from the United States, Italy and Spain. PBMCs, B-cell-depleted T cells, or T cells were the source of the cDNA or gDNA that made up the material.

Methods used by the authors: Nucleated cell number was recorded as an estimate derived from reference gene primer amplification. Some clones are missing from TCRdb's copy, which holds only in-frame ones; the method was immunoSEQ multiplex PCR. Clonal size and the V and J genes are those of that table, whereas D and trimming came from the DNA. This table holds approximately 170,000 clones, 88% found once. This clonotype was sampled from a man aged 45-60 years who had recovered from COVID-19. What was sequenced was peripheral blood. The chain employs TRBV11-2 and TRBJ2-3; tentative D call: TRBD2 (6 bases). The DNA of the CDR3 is TGTGCCAGCAGCTTACCGGGACTCCAGATGGATACGCAGTATTTT. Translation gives CASSLPGLQMDTQYF. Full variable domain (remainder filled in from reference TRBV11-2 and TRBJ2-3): EAGVAQSPRYKIIEKRQSVAFWCNPISGHATLYWYQQILGQGPKLLIQFQNNGVVDDSQLPKDRFSAERLKGVDSTLKIQPAKLEDSAVYLCASSLPGLQMDTQYFGPGTRLTVL.